This T cell receptor (beta chain) was obtained from a study of blood T cell repertoires in COVID-19 (TCRdb year 2020). Concerning the study at large: Collaborator samples came from the United States, Italy and Spain and covered acute and convalescent phases of COVID-19. The prospective study material was composed of cDNA or gDNA derived from T cells, B-cell-depleted T cells, or PBMCs. The dataset comprised deeply sampled blood TCRbeta repertoires from subjects exposed to, actively infected with, or recovered from COVID-19. The repertoires were released in a freely available public database intended as a resource for research on the immune response to SARS-CoV-2. The samples were drawn from two sources: the first 160 participants of the ongoing ImmuneRACE study, and 1,254 subjects contributed by 6 global collaborators. A de-identified subject ID, COVID-19 status, age in years and sex were almost always included in the sample metadata. Where HLA class I and class II types were available, the types were taken from metadata supplied by the sample provider, not from assay-based typing.

The CDR3 covers 16 residues, taking in both the cysteine and the phenylalanine. The CDR3 DNA has 48 bases and is translated from base 1. From a lookup of the germline V gene, CDR1 and CDR2 are LGHNA and YNFKEQ. Compared with germline, V lacks 2 bases and J lacks 9 bases; bases without a gene match: 11. About this clone itself: It lacks a known antigen. Per-nucleotide qualities are absent, and no much larger clonotype sits a single base away.

Participants in the prospective study were enrolled through a virtual design, were aged about 18 to 100 years, and lived in 24 United States geographic areas. In the prospective study, participants were assigned to cohorts based on the clinical history participants reported in a screening survey and a study questionnaire. Recovered participants in ImmuneRACE Cohort 3 were defined by two consecutive negative NP/OP PCR tests, clearance by a healthcare professional, or resolution of symptoms. Mobile phlebotomists in the prospective study collected whole blood, serum and a nasopharyngeal or oropharyngeal swab from every participant. Additional blood draws and questionnaires over an approximately 2-month period could optionally be provided by prospective study participants. Before DNA extraction, prospective study blood samples were shipped either frozen or at room temperature. TCRbeta CDR3 regions were amplified from genomic DNA by means of the immunoSEQ Assay, a bias-controlled multiplex PCR. Per the source publication's procedure: Within the assay, amplification of reference gene primers was used to estimate how many nucleated cells each sample contained. Sequence reads were collapsed and filtered to measure the absolute abundance of every unique TCRbeta CDR3 rearrangement. Productive Simpson clonality was computed per sample as the square root of Simpson's diversity index over productive rearrangements. TCRdb mirrors the immuneACCESS table, restricted to in-frame sequences. Some clones are absent from its copies; in checked studies, under half trace to an unresolved V gene, and the reason for the others is unknown. That table supplies the V and J calls and clone size; D and trimming were determined from the DNA. This sample lists hundreds of thousands of clones; approximately 88% were detected once. The ten top clones hold over 4% of the sample.

Here is what the overall study found, with its caveats: How much clinical and demographic metadata was included differed by source and by participant, and the metadata was provided uncurated.

This sequence was found in a man aged 55 to 69 who had recovered from COVID-19. Sequencing was done on a sample of PBMCs or T cells enriched from blood (not recorded which). The chain is assembled from TRBV4-2 and TRBJ2-5; 11 bases in the junction line up with TRBD1. The CDR3 region reads CASSQRMDRGLEAQYF. The DNA is as follows: TGTGCCAGCAGCCAAAGGATGGACAGGGGGCTGGAGGCCCAGTACTTC.